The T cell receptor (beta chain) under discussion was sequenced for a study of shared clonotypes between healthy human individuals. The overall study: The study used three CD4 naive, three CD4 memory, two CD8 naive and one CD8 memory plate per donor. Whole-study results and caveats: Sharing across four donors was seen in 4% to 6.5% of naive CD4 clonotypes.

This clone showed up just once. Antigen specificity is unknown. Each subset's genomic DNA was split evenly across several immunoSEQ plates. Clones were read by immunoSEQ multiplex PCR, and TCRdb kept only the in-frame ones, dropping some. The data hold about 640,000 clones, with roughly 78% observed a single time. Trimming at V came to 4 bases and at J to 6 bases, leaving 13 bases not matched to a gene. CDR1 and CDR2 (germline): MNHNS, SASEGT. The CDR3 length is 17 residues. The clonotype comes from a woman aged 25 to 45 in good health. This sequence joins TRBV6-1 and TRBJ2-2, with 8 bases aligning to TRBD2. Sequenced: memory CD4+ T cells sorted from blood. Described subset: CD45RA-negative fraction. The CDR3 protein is CASSATPGTRPPGELFF. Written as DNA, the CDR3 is TGTGCCAGCAGTGCCACTCCCGGGACTAGACCTCCCGGGGAGCTGTTTTTT.